This T cell receptor beta chain was observed in a study of shared clonotypes between healthy human individuals. Per sorted-subset replicate PCR, input was approximately 0.2 ug DNA, representing around 30,000 T cell genomes. Only in-frame clones appear in the TCRdb table, and some are missing; sequencing was by immunoSEQ multiplex PCR. The sample yields 900,000 to 1,200,000 clones, around three quarters seen once. There are 16 residues in the CDR3. Germline V CDR1 and CDR2: KGHSH, LQKENI. V was pared by 2 bases and J by 6 bases, with 3 bases of the junction left unmatched. The chain employs TRBV18 and TRBJ2-2, with TRBD2 matching 13 bases. This TCR was recovered from a man between 18 and 35 years old in good health. Some clones in this sample may be carry-over from other donors' samples. Sequenced input: memory CD4+ T cells from PBMCs. Sample subset: CD45RA-negative fraction. The CDR3 reads CASSPGLAGVSGELFF. DNA for the CDR3: TGTGCCAGCTCACCAGGACTAGCGGGAGTGTCCGGGGAGCTGTTTTTT.